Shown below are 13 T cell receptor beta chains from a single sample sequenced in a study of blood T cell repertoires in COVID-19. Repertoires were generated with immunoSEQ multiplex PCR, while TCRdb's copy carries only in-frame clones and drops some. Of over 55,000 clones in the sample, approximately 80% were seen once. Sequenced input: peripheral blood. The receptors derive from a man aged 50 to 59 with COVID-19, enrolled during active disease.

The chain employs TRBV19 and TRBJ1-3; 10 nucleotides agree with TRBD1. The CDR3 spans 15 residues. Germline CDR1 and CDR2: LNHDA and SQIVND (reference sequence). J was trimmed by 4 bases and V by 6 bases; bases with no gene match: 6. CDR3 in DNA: TGTGCCAGTAGCCTTGGGACAGGGGAGGGAAACACCATATATTTT. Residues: CASSLGTGEGNTIYF.

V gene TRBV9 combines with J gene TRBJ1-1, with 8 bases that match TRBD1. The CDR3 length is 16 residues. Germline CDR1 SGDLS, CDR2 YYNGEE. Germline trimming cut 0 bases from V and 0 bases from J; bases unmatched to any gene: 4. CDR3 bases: TGTGCCAGCAGCGTAGGAGACAGGGGTTTGAACACTGAAGCTTTCTTT. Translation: CASSVGDRGLNTEAFF.

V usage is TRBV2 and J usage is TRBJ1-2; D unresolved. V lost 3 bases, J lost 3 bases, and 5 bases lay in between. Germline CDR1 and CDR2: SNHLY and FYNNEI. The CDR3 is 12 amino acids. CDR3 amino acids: CASSDQDYGYTF. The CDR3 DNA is TGTGCCAGCAGTGACCAGGACTATGGCTACACCTTC.

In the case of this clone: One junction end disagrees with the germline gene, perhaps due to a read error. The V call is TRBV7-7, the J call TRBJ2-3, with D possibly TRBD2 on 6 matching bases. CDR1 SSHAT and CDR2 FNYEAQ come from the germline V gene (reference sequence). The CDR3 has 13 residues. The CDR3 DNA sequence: TGTGCTAGCAGCTTGGGCGGGGAAGATACGCAGTATTTT. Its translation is CASSLGGEDTQYF.

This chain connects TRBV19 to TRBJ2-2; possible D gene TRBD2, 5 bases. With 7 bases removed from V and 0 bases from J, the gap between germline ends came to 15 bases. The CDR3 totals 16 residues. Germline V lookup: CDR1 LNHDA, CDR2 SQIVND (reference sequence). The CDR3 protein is CASKRLASSNTGELFF. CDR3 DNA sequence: TGTGCCAGTAAGCGGTTGGCAAGCTCGAACACCGGGGAGCTGTTTTTT.

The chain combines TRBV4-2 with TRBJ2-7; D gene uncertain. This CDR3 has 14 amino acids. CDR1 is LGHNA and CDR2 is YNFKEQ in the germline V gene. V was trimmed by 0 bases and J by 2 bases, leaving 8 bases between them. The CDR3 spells CASSQDLVAYEQYF. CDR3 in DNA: TGTGCCAGCAGCCAAGATCTAGTTGCCTACGAGCAGTACTTC.

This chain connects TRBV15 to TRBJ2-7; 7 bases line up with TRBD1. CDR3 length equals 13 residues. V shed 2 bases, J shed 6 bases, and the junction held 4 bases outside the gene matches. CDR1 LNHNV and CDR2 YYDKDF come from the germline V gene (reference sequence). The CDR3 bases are TGTGCCACCAGCAGACCCGCAGGGGGCGAGCAGTACTTC. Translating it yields CATSRPAGGEQYF.

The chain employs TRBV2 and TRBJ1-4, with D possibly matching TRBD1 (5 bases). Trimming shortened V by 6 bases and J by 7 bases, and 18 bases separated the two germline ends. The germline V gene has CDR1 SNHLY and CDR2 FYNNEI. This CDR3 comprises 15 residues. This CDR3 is CASSPNGGGGEKLFF. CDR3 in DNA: TGTGCCAGCAGCCCCAACGGGGGGGGAGGTGAAAAACTGTTTTTT.

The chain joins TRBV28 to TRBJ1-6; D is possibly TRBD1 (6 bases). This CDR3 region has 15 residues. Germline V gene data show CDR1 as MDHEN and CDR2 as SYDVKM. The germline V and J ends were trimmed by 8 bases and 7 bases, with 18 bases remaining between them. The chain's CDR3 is CASATEGGWNSPLHF. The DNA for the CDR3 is TGTGCCAGCGCCACGGAAGGGGGTTGGAATTCACCCCTCCACTTT.

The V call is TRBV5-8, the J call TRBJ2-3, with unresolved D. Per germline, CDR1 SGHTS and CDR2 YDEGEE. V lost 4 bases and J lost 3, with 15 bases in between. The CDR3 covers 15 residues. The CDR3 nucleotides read TGTGCCAGCAGCGCCCTAGGTGCGAGGACAGATACGCAGTATTTT. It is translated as CASSALGARTDTQYF. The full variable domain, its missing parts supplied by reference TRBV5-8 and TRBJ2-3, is EAGVTQSPTHLIKTRGQQATLRCSPISGHTSVYWYQQALGLGLQFLLWYDEGEERNRGNFPPRFSGRQFPNYSSELNVNALELEDSALYLCASSALGARTDTQYFGPGTRLTVL.

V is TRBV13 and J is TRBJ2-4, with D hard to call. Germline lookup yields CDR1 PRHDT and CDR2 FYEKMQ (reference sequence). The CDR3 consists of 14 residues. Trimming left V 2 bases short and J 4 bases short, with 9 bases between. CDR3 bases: TGTGCCAGCAGCTTATTCGGTCAAAAAAACATTCAGTACTTC. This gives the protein CASSLFGQKNIQYF. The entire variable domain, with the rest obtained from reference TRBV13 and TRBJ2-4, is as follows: AAGVIQSPRHLIKEKRETATLKCYPIPRHDTVYWYQQGPGQDPQFLISFYEKMQSDKGSIPDRFSAQQFSDYHSELNMSSLELGDSALYFCASSLFGQKNIQYFGAGTRLSVL.

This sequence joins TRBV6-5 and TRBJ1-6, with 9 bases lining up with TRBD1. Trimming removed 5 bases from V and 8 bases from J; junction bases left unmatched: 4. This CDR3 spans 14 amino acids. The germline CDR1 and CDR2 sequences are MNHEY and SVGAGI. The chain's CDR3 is CASSTGTGYSPLHF. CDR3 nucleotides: TGTGCCAGCAGTACCGGGACAGGGTATTCACCCCTCCACTTT.

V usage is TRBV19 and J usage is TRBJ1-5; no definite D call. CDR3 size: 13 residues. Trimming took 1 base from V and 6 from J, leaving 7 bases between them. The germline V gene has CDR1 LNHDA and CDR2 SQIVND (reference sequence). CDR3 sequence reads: CASSIGVLQPQHF. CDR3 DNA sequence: TGTGCCAGTAGTATAGGAGTACTTCAGCCCCAGCATTTT.